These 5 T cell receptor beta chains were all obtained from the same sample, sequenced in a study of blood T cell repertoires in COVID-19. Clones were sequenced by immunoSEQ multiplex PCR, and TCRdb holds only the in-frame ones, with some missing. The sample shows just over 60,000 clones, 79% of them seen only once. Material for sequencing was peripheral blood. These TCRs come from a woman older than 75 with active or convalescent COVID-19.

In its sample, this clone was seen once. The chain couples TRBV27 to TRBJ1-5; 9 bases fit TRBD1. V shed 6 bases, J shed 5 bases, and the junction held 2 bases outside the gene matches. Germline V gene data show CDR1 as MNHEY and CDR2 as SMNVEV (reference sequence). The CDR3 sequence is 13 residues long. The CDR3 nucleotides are TGTGCCAGCAGCGGGGACAGGGATCAGCCCCAGCATTTT. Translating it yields CASSGDRDQPQHF.

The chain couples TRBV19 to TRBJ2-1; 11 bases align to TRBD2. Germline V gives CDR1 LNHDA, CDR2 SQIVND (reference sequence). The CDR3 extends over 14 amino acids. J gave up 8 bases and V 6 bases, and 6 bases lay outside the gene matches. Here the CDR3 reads CASRALAGDYEQFF. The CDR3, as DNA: TGTGCCAGTAGGGCACTAGCGGGGGACTATGAGCAGTTCTTC.

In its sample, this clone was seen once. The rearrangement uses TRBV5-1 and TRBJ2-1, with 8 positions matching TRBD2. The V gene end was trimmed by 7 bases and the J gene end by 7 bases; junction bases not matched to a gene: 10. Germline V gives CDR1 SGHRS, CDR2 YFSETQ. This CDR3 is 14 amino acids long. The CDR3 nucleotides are TGCGCCAGCCGCCGGAGCGGGGGTGGTAATGAGCAGTTCTTC. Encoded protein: CASRRSGGGNEQFF.

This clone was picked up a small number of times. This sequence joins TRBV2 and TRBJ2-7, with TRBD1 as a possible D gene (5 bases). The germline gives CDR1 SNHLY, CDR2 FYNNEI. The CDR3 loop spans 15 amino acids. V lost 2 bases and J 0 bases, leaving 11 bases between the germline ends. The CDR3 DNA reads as TGTGCCAGCAGTGAAAGGACAAGCAACTCCTACGAGCAGTACTTC. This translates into CASSERTSNSYEQYF. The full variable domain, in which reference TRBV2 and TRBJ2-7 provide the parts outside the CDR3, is EPEVTQTPSHQVTQMGQEVILRCVPISNHLYFYWYRQILGQKVEFLVSFYNNEISEKSEIFDDQFSVERPDGSNFTLKIRSTKLEDSAMYFCASSERTSNSYEQYFGPGTRLTVT.

The DNA of the CDR3 is TGTGCCAGCAGCCAGAGGGAGGGAAACACTGAAGCTTTCTTT. It translates to CASSQREGNTEAFF. The genes are TRBV3-1 (or the pseudogene TRBV3-2) and TRBJ1-1, with D hard to call. Trimming removed 3 bases at V and 2 bases at J, with 10 bases between. The germline V gene encodes CDR1 LGHDT and CDR2 YNNKEL (reference sequence). The CDR3 contains 14 residues.